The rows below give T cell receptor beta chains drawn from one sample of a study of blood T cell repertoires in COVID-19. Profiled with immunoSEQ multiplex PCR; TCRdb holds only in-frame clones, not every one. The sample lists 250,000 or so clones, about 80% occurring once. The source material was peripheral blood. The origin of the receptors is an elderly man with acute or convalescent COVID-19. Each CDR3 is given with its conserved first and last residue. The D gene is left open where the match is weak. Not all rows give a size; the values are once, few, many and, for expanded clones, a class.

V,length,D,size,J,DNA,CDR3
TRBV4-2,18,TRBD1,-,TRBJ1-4,TGTGCCAGCAGCCATGACAGGGGGTCACAGGCAACTAATGAAAAACTGTTTTTT,CASSHDRGSQATNEKLFF
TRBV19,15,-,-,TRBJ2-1,TGTGCCAGTTTTGATGGCGGGGGCGCGTACAATGAGCAGTTCTTC,CASFDGGGAYNEQFF
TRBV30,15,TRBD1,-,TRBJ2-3,TGTGCCTGGAGCGCCACAGGGGGACTTACTAATACGCAGTATTTT,CAWSATGGLTNTQYF
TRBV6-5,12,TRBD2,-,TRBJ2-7,TGTGCCAGCAGGGGGGGGACCTACGAGCAGTACTTC,CASRGGTYEQYF
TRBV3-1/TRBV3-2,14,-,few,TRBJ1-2,TGTGCCAGCAGCCCACAGACAGGCCCCTATGGCTACACCTTC,CASSPQTGPYGYTF
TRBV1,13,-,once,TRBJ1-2,TGCACCAGCAGCCGACAGTCTGGATATGGCTACACCTTC,CTSSRQSGYGYTF
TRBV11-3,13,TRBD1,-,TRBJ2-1,TGTGCCAGCAGCCCAGGACAGGGCTCTGAGCAGTTCTTC,CASSPGQGSEQFF
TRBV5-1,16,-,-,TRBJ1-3,TGCGCCAGCAGCTTGAATCCGAGAGTCTCTGGAAACACCATATATTTT,CASSLNPRVSGNTIYF
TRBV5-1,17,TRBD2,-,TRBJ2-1,TGCGCCAGCAGAGTGGGACTAGCGGGAGGCACCTACAATGAGCAGTTCTTC,CASRVGLAGGTYNEQFF
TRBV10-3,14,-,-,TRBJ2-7,TGTGCCATCAGTGGGGGGCCGGTCTCCTACGAGCAGTACTTC,CAISGGPVSYEQYF
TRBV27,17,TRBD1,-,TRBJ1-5,TGTGCCAGCAGACCGATGGACAGGGATGGGTTTGATCAGCCCCAGCATTTT,CASRPMDRDGFDQPQHF
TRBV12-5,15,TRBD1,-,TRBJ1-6,TGTGCTAGTGGTCCAGGACAGGGGAGAAATTCACCCCTCCACTTT,CASGPGQGRNSPLHF
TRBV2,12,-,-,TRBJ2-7,TGTGCCAGCAGTCGTAATAACTACGAGCAGTACTTC,CASSRNNYEQYF
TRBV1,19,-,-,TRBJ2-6,TGCACCAGCAGCCAAGATGAAGGACAGGGGAGCTCTGGGGCCAACGTCCTGACTTTC,CTSSQDEGQGSSGANVLTF
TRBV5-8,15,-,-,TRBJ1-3,TGTGCCAGCAGCTTTGGGGGCTTCTCTGGAAACACCATATATTTT,CASSFGGFSGNTIYF
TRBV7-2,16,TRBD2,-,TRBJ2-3,TGTGCCAGCAGCTTCAGGGCTAGCGGGGGTGGAAATACGCAGTATTTT,CASSFRASGGGNTQYF
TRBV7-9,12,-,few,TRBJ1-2,TGTGCCAGCAGCTCCGAACTAGGCGGCTACACCTTC,CASSSELGGYTF
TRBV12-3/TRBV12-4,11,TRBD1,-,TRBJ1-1,TGTGCCAGCAGTTTTAACAGGGGCTCTTTCTTT,CASSFNRGSFF
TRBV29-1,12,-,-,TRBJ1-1,TGCAGCGTTGAAGATCGGCGGTCTGAAGCTTTCTTT,CSVEDRRSEAFF
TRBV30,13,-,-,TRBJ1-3,TGTGCCTGGAGTATCCCAGGGGCGGACACCATATATTTT,CAWSIPGADTIYF
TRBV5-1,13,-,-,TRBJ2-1,TGCGCCAGCAGAACCGGGTACTACAATGAGCAGTTCTTC,CASRTGYYNEQFF
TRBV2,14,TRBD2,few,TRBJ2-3,TGTGCCAGCAGTTCTAGCGGGGGGGCAGATACGCAGTATTTT,CASSSSGGADTQYF
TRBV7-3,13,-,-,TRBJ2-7,TGTGCCAGCAGCTTAACGGCCGCTCGAGAGCAGTACTTC,CASSLTAAREQYF
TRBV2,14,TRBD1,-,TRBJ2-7,TGTGCCAGCACCTGGGACAGGGGGAGGTACGAGCAGTACTTC,CASTWDRGRYEQYF
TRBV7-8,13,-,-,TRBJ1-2,TGTGCCAGCAGCCGAGACAGGAACTATGGCTACACCTTC,CASSRDRNYGYTF
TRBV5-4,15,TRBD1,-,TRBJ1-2,TGTGCCAGCAGCTCTCCGGGACAGGCCTTATATGGCTACACCTTC,CASSSPGQALYGYTF
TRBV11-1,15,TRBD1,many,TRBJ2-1,TGTGCCAGCAGCACCGGACAGGGGAACTACAATGAGCAGTTCTTC,CASSTGQGNYNEQFF
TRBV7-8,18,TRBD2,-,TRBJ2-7,TGTGCCAGCAGCTTCCGTCCCGGGACTAGCGGGACGTCTAACGAGCAGTACTTC,CASSFRPGTSGTSNEQYF
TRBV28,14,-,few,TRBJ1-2,TGTGCCAGCAGTTTCCTGGCGGGGGCGGGTGGCTACACCTTC,CASSFLAGAGGYTF
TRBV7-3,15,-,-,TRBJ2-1,TGTGCCAGCAGCCCGTCGCGGACAGGGAGGGATGAGCAGTTCTTC,CASSPSRTGRDEQFF
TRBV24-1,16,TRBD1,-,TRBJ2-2,TGTGCCACCTCTGATCCCGGGACAGGTATCACCGGGGAGCTGTTTTTT,CATSDPGTGITGELFF
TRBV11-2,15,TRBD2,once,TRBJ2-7,TGTGCCAGCAGCTTAGTGACTAGCGGGGCCTACGAGCAGTACTTC,CASSLVTSGAYEQYF
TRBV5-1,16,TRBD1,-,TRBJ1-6,TGCGCCAGTCACTCCGGTTGGGACAGAGGCAATTCACCCCTCCACTTT,CASHSGWDRGNSPLHF
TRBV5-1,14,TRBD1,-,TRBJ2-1,TGCGCCAGCAGCTTAACAACAGGGGGCAATGAGCAGTTCTTC,CASSLTTGGNEQFF
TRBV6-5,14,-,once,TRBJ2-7,TGTGCCAGCAGTTACAAGCGCAGGGCCCACGAGCAGTACTTC,CASSYKRRAHEQYF
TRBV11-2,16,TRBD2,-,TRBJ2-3,TGTGCCAGCAGCTTAGTCGGCGGGGGGGCCCCAGATACGCAGTATTTT,CASSLVGGGAPDTQYF
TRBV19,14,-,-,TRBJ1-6,TGTGCCAGTACTCGGGGGGCGGATAATTCACCCCTCCACTTT,CASTRGADNSPLHF
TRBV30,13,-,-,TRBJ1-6,TGTGCCTGGAACAGGGTAAATAATTCACCCCTCCACTTT,CAWNRVNNSPLHF
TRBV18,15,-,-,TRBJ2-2,TGTGCCAGCTCACCACAGGAGTCTAGCACCGGGGAGCTGTTTTTT,CASSPQESSTGELFF
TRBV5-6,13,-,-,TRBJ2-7,TGTGCCAGCAGCCATCCGGGGGGCAACGAGCAGTACTTC,CASSHPGGNEQYF
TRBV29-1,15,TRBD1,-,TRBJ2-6,TGCAGCGTCAGTTGGACAGGTGCTGGGGCCAACGTCCTGACTTTC,CSVSWTGAGANVLTF
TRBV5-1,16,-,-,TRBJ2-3,TGCGCCAGCAGCTTGCGGTCCACAGGGCAGGGAGATACGCAGTATTTT,CASSLRSTGQGDTQYF
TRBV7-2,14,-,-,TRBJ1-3,TGTGCCAGCAGCTCAGGGGTGCGGGGAAACACCATATATTTT,CASSSGVRGNTIYF
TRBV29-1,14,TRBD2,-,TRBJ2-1,TGCAGCGTTGGTCAGCGGGAGTGGAGGAATGAGCAGTTCTTC,CSVGQREWRNEQFF
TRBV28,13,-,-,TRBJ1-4,TGTGCCAGCAGTTTGTACAGATCTTCAAAACTGTTTTTT,CASSLYRSSKLFF
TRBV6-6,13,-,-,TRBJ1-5,TGTGCCAGCAGCGACAGTAACAGTCAGCCCCAGCATTTT,CASSDSNSQPQHF
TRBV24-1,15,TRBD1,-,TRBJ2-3,TGTGCCACCAGTGTTGGTGGGACAGCTCAGGATACGCAGTATTTT,CATSVGGTAQDTQYF
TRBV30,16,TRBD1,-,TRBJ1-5,TGTGCCTGGAGTATTGGGACAGGGGCGGGTAATCAGCCCCAGCATTTT,CAWSIGTGAGNQPQHF
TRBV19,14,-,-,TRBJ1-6,TGTGCCAGTAGTATAACCCAGGGGTATTCACCCCTCCACTTT,CASSITQGYSPLHF
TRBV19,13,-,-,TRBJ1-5,TGTGCCAGTAGCGTCGGACGGGAACAGCCCCAGCATTTT,CASSVGREQPQHF
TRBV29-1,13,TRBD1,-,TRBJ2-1,TGCAGCCCAAGGGACAGGGATGGAAGTGAGCAGTTCTTC,CSPRDRDGSEQFF
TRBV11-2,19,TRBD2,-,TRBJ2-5,TGTGCCAGCAGCTTAGTCCGGATAGCGGGAGATCGATCCCGAGAGACCCAGTACTTC,CASSLVRIAGDRSRETQYF
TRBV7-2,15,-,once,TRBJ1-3,TGTGCCAGCAGCTTAGGGCCAGGGACTGGAAACACCATATATTTT,CASSLGPGTGNTIYF
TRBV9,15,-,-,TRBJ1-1,TGTGCCAGCAGCCCCCGAATGGACATGAACACTGAAGCTTTCTTT,CASSPRMDMNTEAFF
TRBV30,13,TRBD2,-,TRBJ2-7,TGTGCCGGTACTAGCGGGAGCGCCCCTGAGCAGTACTTC,CAGTSGSAPEQYF
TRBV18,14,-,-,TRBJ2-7,TGTGCCAGCTCACCACCGACAGGAATCTACGAGCAGTACTTC,CASSPPTGIYEQYF
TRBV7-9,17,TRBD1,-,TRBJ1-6,TGTGCCAGCAGCTTAGGTGACAGGGCGAAGAATAATTCACCCCTCCACTTT,CASSLGDRAKNNSPLHF